These 32 T cell receptor beta chains were sequenced from one sample in a study of cytomegalovirus exposure and HLA in healthy donors. PCR employed 60 Vbeta and 13 Jbeta primers. Only in-frame clones appear in the TCRdb table, and some are missing; sequencing was by immunoSEQ multiplex PCR. The table lists 150,000 to 200,000 clones, 68% of them singletons, with approximately 1.5% in the top ten. The sequenced sample was PBMCs. The receptors originated from a man between 45 and 60 years old in good health and CMV-seronegative.

Regarding this clone: This CDR3 is missing its conserved last phenylalanine or tryptophan, likely due to a read error. In DNA, the CDR3 is TGCGCCAGCAGCTCGGACAGGGGGCAGGGCTATGGCTACACCCTC. Its protein is CASSSDRGQGYGYTL. The rearrangement joins TRBV5-1 to TRBJ1-2; 11 bases align to TRBD1. The CDR3 sequence is 15 residues long. CDR1 SGHRS and CDR2 YFSETQ come from the germline V gene. J lost 4 bases, V lost 3 bases, and 5 bases had no gene match.

This chain joins TRBV7-8 and TRBJ2-5; D possibly corresponds to TRBD1 (5 bases). Germline lookup yields CDR1 SGHVS and CDR2 FQNEAQ. This CDR3 is 14 amino acids long. Trimming cost V 0 bases and J 2 bases, with 7 bases left between them. The CDR3 bases are TGTGCCAGCAGCTTAGCTTACAGGCAAGAGACCCAGTACTTC. Its translation is CASSLAYRQETQYF.

The chain couples TRBV7-2 to TRBJ2-7, with 8 positions matching TRBD1. The CDR3 has 16 residues. Trimming at V came to 5 bases and at J to 6 bases, leaving 15 bases not matched to a gene. Germline values: CDR1 SGHTA, CDR2 FQGNSA. The CDR3 loop is CASSQWRIGQGVEQYF. CDR3 nucleotide sequence: TGTGCCAGCAGCCAGTGGAGAATCGGACAGGGAGTCGAGCAGTACTTC.

The rearrangement joins TRBV6-6 to TRBJ2-5, with TRBD2 identical over 8 bases. The germline V gene has CDR1 MNHNY and CDR2 SVGAGI (reference sequence). The CDR3 contains 15 residues. Germline trimming cut 2 bases from V and 1 base from J; bases unmatched to any gene: 3. Here the CDR3 reads CASSYGRGAQETQYF. The DNA for the CDR3 is TGTGCCAGCAGTTACGGGCGGGGGGCCCAAGAGACCCAGTACTTC.

The chain links TRBV4-1 to TRBJ2-2; a weak D match, TRBD1 (5 bases). Germline V gene data show CDR1 as MGHRA and CDR2 as YSYEKL. The CDR3 runs 14 residues. Trimming shortened V by 4 bases and J by 7 bases, and 13 bases separated the two germline ends. CDR3 residues: CASSRQLSNGELFF. Here the CDR3 DNA reads TGCGCCAGCAGCCGACAGTTATCAAACGGGGAGCTGTTTTTT.

The chain uses TRBV6-1 and TRBJ2-7, with 9 bases fitting TRBD1. CDR1 is MNHNS and CDR2 is SASEGT in the germline V gene. J lost 4 bases, V lost 1 base, and 5 bases had no gene match. The CDR3 is made up of 15 amino acids. The CDR3 loop reads CASSEERQGDYEQYF. The CDR3 region has the DNA TGTGCCAGCAGTGAAGAAAGACAGGGGGATTACGAGCAGTACTTC.

This clone showed up just a few times. The CDR3 loop is CASSHTSAPGGNIQYF. Here the CDR3 DNA reads TGTGCCAGCAGCCACACCTCGGCACCGGGGGGTAACATTCAGTACTTC. This chain connects TRBV11-2 to TRBJ2-4, with TRBD2 matching 7 bases. The CDR3 covers 16 residues. Looked up from germline, CDR1 is SGHAT and CDR2 is FQNNGV. V lost 5 bases, J lost 7 bases, and 14 bases stayed unmatched.

The gene calls are TRBV14 and TRBJ2-7; maybe TRBD2 (5 bases). V lost 2 bases and J 3 bases, leaving 14 bases between the germline ends. The CDR3 is 15 amino acids. Germline V lookup: CDR1 SGHDN, CDR2 FVKESK. CDR3 nucleotide sequence: TGTGCCAGCAGCCAACTGGAGGCCAGATACTACGAGCAGTACTTC. It is translated as CASSQLEARYYEQYF.

The chain carries TRBV19 and TRBJ1-2; TRBD1 matches at 8 bases. The J segment lost 8 bases and the V segment lost 3 bases, leaving 11 bases of the junction unmatched. The CDR3 sequence is 15 residues long. Looked up from germline, CDR1 is LNHDA and CDR2 is SQIVND (reference sequence). The CDR3: CASSMGRGQTKGYTF. CDR3 sequence (DNA): TGTGCCAGTAGTATGGGCAGGGGGCAGACAAAAGGCTACACCTTC.

CDR3 residues: CASSPWGGGLQETQYF. The CDR3 DNA is TGTGCCAGCTCACCATGGGGCGGGGGCCTCCAAGAGACCCAGTACTTC. V and J are TRBV18 and TRBJ2-5, with D maybe TRBD2 (7 bases). V lost 2 bases to trimming and J lost 1 base, with 14 bases between them. From germline, CDR1 is KGHSH and CDR2 LQKENI. The CDR3 sequence is 16 residues long.

The rearrangement links TRBV2 to TRBJ2-7; TRBD1 aligns across 8 bases. CDR1 and CDR2 (germline): SNHLY, FYNNEI. V dropped 6 bases and J dropped 3; count of bases not matched to a gene: 7. This CDR3 contains 14 residues. This CDR3 is CASRYQGAVYEQYF. The DNA for the CDR3 is TGTGCCAGCAGATACCAGGGGGCGGTCTACGAGCAGTACTTC.

The chain carries TRBV5-1 and TRBJ1-2, with no clear D. This CDR3 comprises 16 residues. The germline V gene encodes CDR1 SGHRS and CDR2 YFSETQ. V was shortened by 5 bases and J by 2 bases, with 19 bases between the two germline ends. This CDR3 reads CASSSFRSTINYGYTF. Written as DNA, the CDR3 is TGCGCCAGCAGTTCGTTCAGGTCGACTATCAACTATGGCTACACCTTC.

The count of this clone is one. The rearrangement joins TRBV5-5 to TRBJ2-7, with 9 bases identical to TRBD1. V gave up 0 bases and J gave up 2 bases; unmatched junction bases: 6. In germline, CDR1 is SGHKS, CDR2 YYEKEE (reference sequence). This CDR3 has 16 amino acids. The DNA of the CDR3 is TGTGCCAGCAGCTTGGCCCCGGGACAGGGAACCTACGAGCAGTACTTC. It specifies CASSLAPGQGTYEQYF.

The sample holds a few counts of this clone. No DNA is shown, since the ends of the CDR3 on it are uncertain; the CDR3 is the one TCRdb lists. V gene TRBV28 combines with J gene TRBJ2-5; TRBD1, the table's D call, lacks a check against the DNA. CDR1 and CDR2 from the germline V gene are MDHEN and SYDVKM. The CDR3 is 16 amino acids in total, end residues counted. The CDR3 reads CASSTSDRAFQETQYF.

The chain has TRBV27 and TRBJ2-3, with 10 bases matching TRBD2. The germline gives CDR1 MNHEY, CDR2 SMNVEV (reference sequence). The CDR3 runs 18 residues. The V gene end was trimmed by 0 bases and the J gene end by 2 bases; junction bases not matched to a gene: 8. The CDR3 DNA follows: TGTGCCAGCAGTTTATCGTGGGCTAGCGGGGGACCCACAGATACGCAGTATTTT. This sequence encodes CASSLSWASGGPTDTQYF.

The chain combines TRBV6-5 with TRBJ1-1; the match to TRBD1 covers 9 bases. Unmatched junction bases numbered 9, after V lost 7 bases and J lost 3 bases. Germline CDR1 MNHEY, CDR2 SVGAGI. CDR3 length: 15 residues. The CDR3 nucleotides read TGTGCCAGCAACCTAAACAGGGGGCTGGACACTGAAGCTTTCTTT. Translating it yields CASNLNRGLDTEAFF.

The V call is TRBV6-5, the J call TRBJ1-2; maybe TRBD1 (5 bases). The germline V gene has CDR1 MNHEY and CDR2 SVGAGI. CDR3 length: 15 amino acids. V was cut by 2 bases and J by 5 bases, with 15 bases left in between. CDR3: CASSYAGVSRYGYTF. The CDR3 DNA reads TGTGCCAGCAGTTACGCGGGGGTCTCCAGATATGGCTACACCTTC.

The chain recombines TRBV28 with TRBJ1-2; 9 nucleotides align to TRBD1. This CDR3 contains 11 residues. Germline CDR1 MDHEN, CDR2 SYDVKM. Trimming took 6 bases from V and 12 from J; bases not matched to a gene: 5. The CDR3 nucleotides read TGTGCCAGCAGAAAGGGACAGGGCAACACCTTC. Translating gives CASRKGQGNTF.

Here the CDR3 DNA reads TGTGCCAGCAGCCCGGGACAGGGTAACAATCAGCCCCAGCATTTT. Encoded protein: CASSPGQGNNQPQHF. The chain has TRBV28 and TRBJ1-5; 9 bases agree with TRBD1. The germline V gene encodes CDR1 MDHEN and CDR2 SYDVKM. Trimming removed 6 bases from V and 3 bases from J; junction bases left unmatched: 6. The CDR3 covers 15 residues.

The chain has TRBV6-5 and TRBJ2-1; D is possibly TRBD1 (6 bases). The CDR3 is 16 residues long. V dropped 4 bases and J dropped 5 bases, with 18 bases sitting between them. The germline CDR1 and CDR2 sequences are MNHEY and SVGAGI. The CDR3 reads CASSFLDSRANNEQFF. The CDR3 DNA reads TGTGCCAGCAGTTTCCTGGACAGCAGGGCCAACAATGAGCAGTTCTTC.

Details on this clone: Other DNA sequences in this sample translate to the same CDR3. The chain carries TRBV19 and TRBJ1-2; 9 positions agree with TRBD1. V was pared by 3 bases and J by 8 bases, with 7 bases of the junction left unmatched. CDR3 length: 14 residues. From germline, CDR1 is LNHDA and CDR2 SQIVND (reference sequence). CDR3: CASSIPGQGYGYTF. CDR3 coding DNA: TGTGCCAGTAGTATCCCTGGACAGGGGTACGGCTACACCTTC. Full variable domain (missing parts from reference TRBV19 and TRBJ1-2): DGGITQSPKYLFRKEGQNVTLSCEQNLNHDAMYWYRQDPGQGLRLIYYSQIVNDFQKGDIAEGYSVSREKKESFPLTVTSAQKNPTAFYLCASSIPGQGYGYTFGSGTRLTVV.

The genes are TRBV6-5 and TRBJ1-1, with 7 bases fitting TRBD1. V shed 7 bases, J shed 4 bases, and the junction held 12 bases outside the gene matches. Germline V gene sequence: CDR1 MNHEY, CDR2 SVGAGI. CDR3 length: 15 residues. This CDR3 is CASTREGAYPTEAFF. The CDR3 nucleotides read TGTGCCAGCACCAGAGAGGGGGCGTATCCCACTGAAGCTTTCTTT.

This clone was counted between two and nine times. Compared with germline, one end of the junction differs, possibly owing to a read error. This chain links TRBV7-7 with TRBJ2-3; TRBD1 is a possible D gene (6 bases). The CDR3 has 15 residues. Germline V gene data show CDR1 as SSHAT and CDR2 as FNYEAQ (reference sequence). The CDR3 DNA is TGTGCTAGCAGCTTAACGGACAGAAGCACAGATACGCAGTATTTT. As protein: CASSLTDRSTDTQYF.

The chain carries TRBV18 and TRBJ1-2; 8 nucleotides line up with TRBD1. The CDR3 covers 17 residues. V lost 3 bases, J lost 2 bases, and 11 bases stayed unmatched. Germline V lookup: CDR1 KGHSH, CDR2 LQKENI. The CDR3 reads CASSPLGQGNTNYGYTF. The CDR3 nucleotides are TGTGCCAGCTCACCGCTTGGACAGGGCAATACCAACTATGGCTACACCTTC.

The chain has TRBV6-5 and TRBJ2-1, with 10 bases aligning to TRBD1. CDR1 MNHEY and CDR2 SVGAGI come from the germline V gene. The CDR3 is 15 amino acids. Losses at the gene ends were 5 bases for V and 4 bases for J; bases not matched to a gene: 5. The CDR3, as DNA: TGTGCCAGCAGTCCTGACAGGGGGCCTTACAATGAGCAGTTCTTC. It encodes CASSPDRGPYNEQFF.

This rearrangement joins TRBV2 to TRBJ2-5; a possible D gene is TRBD2 (7 bases). CDR1 is SNHLY and CDR2 is FYNNEI in the germline V gene. V was clipped by 7 bases and J by 4 bases, with 19 bases between them. The CDR3 covers 15 residues. The CDR3 nucleotides read TGTGCCAGCATATGGGAGAACAGGGAGGGAGAGACCCAGTACTTC. Translated: CASIWENREGETQYF. Drawing the rest from reference TRBV2 and TRBJ2-5, the complete variable domain is EPEVTQTPSHQVTQMGQEVILRCVPISNHLYFYWYRQILGQKVEFLVSFYNNEISEKSEIFDDQFSVERPDGSNFTLKIRSTKLEDSAMYFCASIWENREGETQYFGPGTRLLVL.

The V gene is TRBV4-1, the J gene TRBJ1-2; 8 bases are shared with TRBD1. Germline assignment: CDR1 MGHRA and CDR2 YSYEKL. This CDR3 is 16 amino acids long. Unmatched junction bases numbered 9, after V lost 2 bases and J lost 4 bases. The CDR3 DNA sequence: TGCGCCAGCAGCCAATTCCCATATCAGGGGGCCTATGGCTACACCTTC. Residues: CASSQFPYQGAYGYTF.

Only a few counts were recorded for this clone. The rearrangement links TRBV5-1 to TRBJ1-1; weak D call: TRBD1 (5 bases). The CDR3 runs 14 residues. Trimming shortened V by 5 bases and J by 3 bases, and 14 bases separated the two germline ends. The germline V gene has CDR1 SGHRS and CDR2 YFSETQ. CDR3 region: CASREQVRDTEAFF. CDR3 bases: TGCGCCAGCAGGGAACAGGTCCGCGACACTGAAGCTTTCTTT.

The gene calls are TRBV18 and TRBJ1-6; no firm D call. CDR3 size: 14 residues. Germline CDR1 is KGHSH and CDR2 is LQKENI. Trimming stripped 4 bases from V and 0 bases from J, with 4 bases between. CDR3 residues: CASSQSSYNSPLHF. CDR3 sequence (DNA): TGTGCCAGCTCACAGAGCTCCTATAATTCACCCCTCCACTTT.

V is TRBV7-2 and J is TRBJ2-3; 10 bases line up with TRBD2. This CDR3 is built from 16 residues. V trimming: 0 bases; J trimming: 3 bases; junction bases outside the gene matches: 3. The germline gives CDR1 SGHTA, CDR2 FQGNSA. The CDR3 is CASSLASGGRTDTQYF. In DNA form, the CDR3 reads TGTGCCAGCAGCTTAGCTAGCGGGGGGAGAACAGATACGCAGTATTTT.

The gene calls are TRBV6-6 and TRBJ1-4; 7 bases match TRBD1. The length of the CDR3 is 15 residues. Germline CDR1 MNHNY, CDR2 SVGAGI (reference sequence). V was clipped by 2 bases and J by 1 base; unmatched bases: 1. The CDR3 DNA reads as TGTGCCAGCAGTTACGGGACAGTAACTAATGAAAAACTGTTTTTT. It codes for CASSYGTVTNEKLFF.

The rearrangement uses TRBV7-8 and TRBJ2-7; 8 bases agree with TRBD1. J gave up 4 bases and V 5 bases, and 7 bases lay outside the gene matches. Germline CDR1 reads SGHVS; CDR2 reads FQNEAQ. The CDR3 length is 14 residues. CDR3 nucleotide sequence: TGTGCCAGCAGCCTCCGACAGGGGCGGTACGAGCAGTACTTC. The encoded protein is CASSLRQGRYEQYF.